This T cell receptor (beta chain) came from a study of blood T cell repertoires in COVID-19. Overall study context: The United States, Italy and Spain supplied acute and convalescent COVID-19 samples. PBMCs, B-cell-depleted T cells, or T cells were the source of the cDNA or gDNA that made up the material.

As originally analysed: Scientists estimated how many nucleated cells there were by amplifying reference gene primers. TCRdb's table, derived via immunoSEQ multiplex PCR, lists solely in-frame clones and lacks some. V, J and clone size are taken as reported in that table, and D and trimming were inferred from the DNA itself. This table holds under 550,000 clones, about 90% found once. The Seattle patients, enrolled during active infection, were followed longitudinally. This TCR was sampled from a man younger than 35 with COVID-19, enrolled during active disease. The sample was peripheral blood.

CDR3 sequence: CASSSRGGTGTTGELFF. In DNA form, the CDR3 reads TGTGCCAGCAGCTCACGGGGGGGGACAGGGACCACCGGGGAGCTGTTTTTT. This chain uses TRBV7-2 with TRBJ2-2, with D perhaps matching TRBD1 (9 bases). Germline CDR1 SGHTA, CDR2 FQGNSA. This CDR3 comprises 17 residues. V was cut by 4 bases and J by 4 bases, with 19 bases left in between.